This entry lists 14 T cell receptor beta chains sequenced from one sample in a study of T cell changes during pregnancy in multiple sclerosis. Libraries were prepared by immunoSEQ multiplex PCR; TCRdb keeps only in-frame clonotypes and omits some of them. The sample yields around 99,000 clones, 85% to 95% seen once. The sequenced sample was peripheral blood, obtained in the first trimester of pregnancy. The origin of the receptors is a female donor with multiple sclerosis, enrolled in a pregnancy study.

A few counts support this clone. This chain links TRBV29-1 with TRBJ1-1; the D gene is possibly TRBD1 (5 bases). The germline V and J ends were trimmed by 7 bases and 3 bases, with 18 bases remaining between them. The germline V gene encodes CDR1 SQVTM and CDR2 ANQGSEA. The CDR3 is made up of 14 amino acids. CDR3 nucleotides: TGCAGCGACCGAGTCGGGGGAAGGGACACTGAAGCTTTCTTT. Protein product: CSDRVGGRDTEAFF.

CDR3 DNA: TGTGCCAGCAGCGTGGTGGCGGGAGGGACCTACGAGCAGTACTTC. This codes for CASSVVAGGTYEQYF. The rearrangement joins TRBV4-2 to TRBJ2-7; 9 positions agree with TRBD2. The CDR3 loop spans 15 amino acids. The germline V gene encodes CDR1 LGHNA and CDR2 YNFKEQ. V trimming: 5 bases; J trimming: 2 bases; junction bases outside the gene matches: 7.

The chain employs TRBV7-9 and TRBJ2-2; D might be TRBD1 (6 bases). The ends were cut back, 3 bases at V and 7 bases at J, with 12 bases in the middle. Germline V gene sequence: CDR1 SEHNR, CDR2 FQNEAQ (reference sequence). The CDR3 covers 14 residues. For the CDR3, the DNA is TGTGCCAGCAGCTTGGACTTAGGGGGCGGGGAGCTGTTTTTT. It translates to CASSLDLGGGELFF.

The V gene is TRBV15, the J gene TRBJ2-5; 7 bases are shared with TRBD2. The ends lost 1 base at V and 2 bases at J; junction bases unmatched: 10. CDR1 is LNHNV and CDR2 is YYDKDF in the germline V gene (reference sequence). The CDR3 covers 17 residues. CDR3 protein: CATSRAHGEGGQETQYF. The DNA of the CDR3 is TGTGCCACCAGCAGAGCCCACGGCGAGGGAGGGCAAGAGACCCAGTACTTC.

The chain joins TRBV21-1 to TRBJ1-5; the D call of TRBD1 is as the table states it, not checked on the DNA. TRBV21-1 is marked as a pseudogene. The length of the CDR3 is 14 residues. The CDR3 DNA reads as TGTGCCAGCAGCCCGGGACAGGGAAATCAGCCCCAGCATTTT. Amino acids: CASSPGQGNQPQHF.

The table lists this clone with a count of one. The chain carries TRBV5-5 and TRBJ2-1; D is undetermined. V gave up 5 bases and J gave up 5 bases, with 11 bases separating them. Germline-derived CDR1 and CDR2 are SGHKS and YYEKEE (reference sequence). There are 13 residues in the CDR3. CDR3 sequence (DNA): TGTGCCAGCAGTCAAAGTCTAAACAATGAGCAGTTCTTC. It specifies CASSQSLNNEQFF.

The count of this clone is one. The chain is built from TRBV28 and TRBJ2-6; D possibly corresponds to TRBD1 (6 bases). CDR3 length equals 15 residues. Trimming shortened V by 5 bases and J by 3 bases, and 11 bases separated the two germline ends. Germline lookup yields CDR1 MDHEN and CDR2 SYDVKM. For the CDR3, the DNA is TGTGCCAGCAGTCCCTACAGGGATGGGGCCAACGTCCTGACTTTC. This translates into CASSPYRDGANVLTF.

The gene calls are TRBV7-8 and TRBJ2-7; D is perhaps TRBD2 (5 bases). Germline CDR1 and CDR2: SGHVS and FQNEAQ. The CDR3 is 16 residues long. V was clipped by 7 bases and J by 1 base, with 20 bases between them. The CDR3 is CASTLTKSGSSYEQYF. The CDR3 nucleotides are TGTGCCAGCACCCTTACTAAGAGCGGAAGTTCCTACGAGCAGTACTTC.

The chain couples TRBV5-1 to TRBJ2-3; tentative D call: TRBD2 (6 bases). The CDR3 is made up of 15 amino acids. In germline, CDR1 is SGHRS, CDR2 YFSETQ. V shed 0 bases and J shed 0 bases, with 8 bases lying between them. CDR3 sequence: CASSLASASTDTQYF. The CDR3 DNA follows: TGCGCCAGCAGCTTGGCTAGCGCTAGCACAGATACGCAGTATTTT.

The J gene is TRBJ2-2, the V gene TRBV29-1; TRBD2 is a possible D gene (5 bases). This CDR3 contains 12 residues. Germline V lookup: CDR1 SQVTM, CDR2 ANQGSEA. V was shortened by 4 bases and J by 5 bases, with 8 bases between the two germline ends. CDR3 sequence: CSVARGTGELFF. The CDR3 DNA reads as TGCAGCGTTGCCCGCGGGACCGGGGAGCTGTTTTTT.

The chain carries TRBV6-6 and TRBJ2-7, with 11 bases identical to TRBD2. Germline V lookup: CDR1 MNHNY, CDR2 SVGAGI (reference sequence). The CDR3 loop spans 14 amino acids. V lost 6 bases and J lost 7; bases outside the gene matches: 8. The CDR3 DNA reads TGTGCCAGCAGGCCCCCGGGACTAGCGGATGAGCAGTACTTC. Translating gives CASRPPGLADEQYF.

The chain joins TRBV6-6 to TRBJ2-5; maybe TRBD1 (6 bases). CDR1 is MNHNY, CDR2 SVGAGI, per germline (reference sequence). V lost 8 bases, J lost 5 bases, and 15 bases lay in between. The CDR3 has 13 amino acids. Here the CDR3 DNA reads TGTGCCAGCCTAACTCAGGGGTACGAGACCCAGTACTTC. It is translated as CASLTQGYETQYF.

The V call is TRBV25-1, the J call TRBJ2-2, with D possibly being TRBD2 (7 bases). Germline loops: CDR1 MGHDK, CDR2 SYGVNS. The CDR3 has 16 residues. The V end was cut by 0 bases, the J end by 4 bases, with 12 bases between. In DNA, the CDR3 is TGTGCCAGCAGTGAATATGGGAGGGGGGGCACCGGGGAGCTGTTTTTT. Residues: CASSEYGRGGTGELFF.

The chain is built from TRBV18 and TRBJ2-1; 13 bases line up with TRBD2. Per germline, CDR1 KGHSH and CDR2 LQKENI. V dropped 3 bases and J dropped 2; count of bases not matched to a gene: 10. The CDR3 has 19 residues. CDR3 sequence (DNA): TGTGCCAGCTCACCTCTAATCGGACTAGCGGGAGTAGCCTACAATGAGCAGTTCTTC. As protein: CASSPLIGLAGVAYNEQFF.